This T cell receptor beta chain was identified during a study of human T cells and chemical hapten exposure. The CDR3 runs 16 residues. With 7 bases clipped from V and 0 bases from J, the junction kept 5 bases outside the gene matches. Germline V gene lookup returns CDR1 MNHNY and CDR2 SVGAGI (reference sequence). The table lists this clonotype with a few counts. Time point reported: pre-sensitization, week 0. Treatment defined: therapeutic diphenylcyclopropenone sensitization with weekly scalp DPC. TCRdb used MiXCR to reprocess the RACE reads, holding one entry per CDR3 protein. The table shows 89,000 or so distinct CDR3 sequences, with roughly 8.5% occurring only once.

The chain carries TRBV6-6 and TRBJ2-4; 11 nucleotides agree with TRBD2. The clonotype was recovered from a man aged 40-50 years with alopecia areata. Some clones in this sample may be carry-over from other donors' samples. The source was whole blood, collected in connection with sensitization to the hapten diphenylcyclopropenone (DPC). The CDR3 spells CASKGLAELAKNIQYF. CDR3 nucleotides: TGTGCCAGCAAGGGACTAGCGGAACTAGCCAAAAACATTCAGTACTTC.